This entry lists 19 T cell receptor beta chains sequenced from one sample in a study of post-analysis software for immune sequencing data. Study-level points and caveats: TRBV5-6, TRBV5-1 and TRBV20-1 belonged to a set of roughly 5 TRBV segments that were more frequent in patients than controls.

Each TCR beta cDNA library carried unique molecular identifiers. TCRdb re-derived calls from the PCR reads in MiXCR, one entry per CDR3 protein. Of approximately 730,000 distinct CDR3 sequences in the sample, just over 45% were seen once. Their target antigens are unknown. The sequenced sample consisted of blood. These receptor sequences come from a girl aged 5-17 years with multiple sclerosis.

The chain carries TRBV7-2 and TRBJ2-3; the D gene is possibly TRBD2 (7 bases). There are 17 residues in the CDR3. CDR1 and CDR2 from the germline V gene are SGHTA and FQGNSA. Trimming stripped 1 base from V and 0 bases from J, with 14 bases between. The CDR3 is CASSLGGGAPSTDTQYF. CDR3 bases: TGTGCCAGCAGCTTAGGAGGGGGGGCGCCCAGCACAGATACGCAGTATTTT.

The genes are TRBV6-5 and TRBJ1-2; no definite D call. The ends were cut back, 5 bases at V and 0 bases at J, with 7 bases in the middle. Germline CDR1 is MNHEY and CDR2 is SVGAGI. The length of the CDR3 is 13 residues. The CDR3 bases are TGTGCCAGCAGTAGGCTAGCTAACTATGGCTACACCTTC. This encodes CASSRLANYGYTF.

The rearrangement uses TRBV20-1 and TRBJ2-1; D unclear. V lost 0 bases and J lost 0, with 15 bases in between. Germline V gene sequence: CDR1 DFQATT, CDR2 SNEGSKA (reference sequence). The CDR3 totals 17 residues. For the CDR3, the DNA is TGCAGTGCTAGAGATATGGCAGCCGCAAGCTCCTACAATGAGCAGTTCTTC. This translates into CSARDMAAASSYNEQFF.

This clonotype has a single count. The rearrangement links TRBV9 to TRBJ2-3; D gene ambiguous. Between the trimmed V and J ends, which lost 4 bases and 4 bases, there was a span of 13 bases. This CDR3 comprises 14 residues. The germline CDR1 and CDR2 sequences are SGDLS and YYNGEE. CDR3 protein: CASSHTYLADTQYF. CDR3 in DNA: TGTGCCAGCAGCCATACTTATCTTGCAGATACGCAGTATTTT.

This clonotype was picked up one time. The genes are TRBV7-3 and TRBJ2-1; 9 nucleotides line up with TRBD2. The V and J ends lost 6 bases and 12 bases, in that order; junction bases with no gene match: 12. Germline V gene lookup returns CDR1 SGHTA and CDR2 FQGTGA. This CDR3 spans 14 amino acids. The CDR3 sequence is CASSPLAGTTGQFF. The CDR3 DNA is TGTGCCAGCAGTCCTCTAGCGGGGACTACTGGGCAGTTCTTC. Together with reference TRBV7-3 and TRBJ2-1, the CDR3 gives the full variable domain: GAGVSQTPSNKVTEKGKYVELRCDPISGHTALYWYRQSLGQGPEFLIYFQGTGAADDSGLPNDRFFAVRPEGSVSTLKIQRTERGDSAVYLCASSPLAGTTGQFFGPGTRLTVL.

This clonotype has just a few counts. The chain employs TRBV29-1 and TRBJ1-5; tentatively, D is TRBD1 (5 bases). Germline V gene lookup returns CDR1 SQVTM and CDR2 ANQGSEA. Trimming took off 3 bases at V and 4 bases at J, with 10 bases between the two ends. The CDR3 totals 13 residues. CDR3 nucleotides: TGCAGCGTTGACGGCGGGGCAAATCAGCCCCAGCATTTT. This translates into CSVDGGANQPQHF. Using reference TRBV29-1 and TRBJ1-5 for the parts outside the CDR3, the full variable domain is SAVISQKPSRDICQRGTSLTIQCQVDSQVTMMFWYRQQPGQSLTLIATANQGSEATYESGFVIDKFPISRPNLTFSTLTVSNMSPEDSSIYLCSVDGGANQPQHFGDGTRLSIL.

The rearrangement uses TRBV12-3 or TRBV12-4 and TRBJ2-3, with D possibly matching TRBD2 (6 bases). Trimming cost V 6 bases and J 6 bases, with 31 bases left between them. The CDR3 consists of 19 residues. The CDR3 reads CASSPEFQLSRESGDTQYF. CDR3 nucleotide sequence: TGTGCCAGCAGCCCTGAGTTTCAACTTAGCCGGGAGAGCGGGGATACGCAGTATTTT.

With respect to this clonotype: A junction end diverges from the germline sequence, so it may reflect a read error. The chain recombines TRBV14 with TRBJ1-1; TRBD1 might be the D (5 bases). CDR1 and CDR2 (germline): SGHDN, FVKESK. The CDR3 loop spans 16 amino acids. The CDR3 DNA is TGTGCCAGCAGCCCCCTGGGGGATGGGATGAACACTAAAGCTTTCTTT. Its translation: CASSPLGDGMNTKAFF.

About this clonotype itself: Mismatch with germline at one junction end may stem from a read error. The gene calls are TRBV28 and TRBJ1-6, with TRBD1 identical over 9 bases. The germline V gene has CDR1 MDHEN and CDR2 SYDVKM. The CDR3 loop spans 14 amino acids. The CDR3 coding sequence is TGTGCCAGCAGTTGGGACAGGGTTAATTCACCCCCCCACTTT. It specifies CASSWDRVNSPPHF.

V gene TRBV9 combines with J gene TRBJ2-5, with a possible D match to TRBD1 (5 bases). V lost 0 bases, J lost 2 bases, and 11 bases lay in between. This CDR3 spans 15 amino acids. The germline V gene has CDR1 SGDLS and CDR2 YYNGEE. The DNA for the CDR3 is TGTGCCAGCAGCGTAGGGGGCTTAGGGCAAGAGACCCAGTACTTC. Protein: CASSVGGLGQETQYF.

This chain links TRBV6-2 or TRBV6-3 with TRBJ2-7; TRBD2 matches at 12 bases. Per the germline V gene, CDR1 is MNHEY and CDR2 is SVGEGT. After removal of 0 bases from V and 4 bases from J, the junction contained 10 bases not matched to a gene. CDR3 length: 18 residues. CDR3 sequence reads: CASSYSGLRGTSGYEQYF. CDR3 coding DNA: TGTGCCAGCAGTTACTCAGGCCTCCGTGGGACTAGCGGGTACGAGCAGTACTTC.

The chain links TRBV7-2 to TRBJ2-1; D may be TRBD2 (6 bases). Germline-derived CDR1 and CDR2 are SGHTA and FQGNSA. This CDR3 has 15 amino acids. V was cut by 3 bases and J by 4 bases, with 13 bases left in between. The CDR3, as DNA: TGTGCCAGCAGCTTGGTCGGGAGTCTTTACAATGAGCAGTTCTTC. Protein sequence: CASSLVGSLYNEQFF.

The chain recombines TRBV20-1 with TRBJ1-6; 9 bases match TRBD1. Germline CDR1 is DFQATT and CDR2 is SNEGSKA (reference sequence). The ends lost 7 bases at V and 0 bases at J; junction bases unmatched: 4. The CDR3 contains 15 residues. DNA of the CDR3: TGCAGTGGGACAGGGGCGGGCTCCTATAATTCACCCCTCCACTTT. Amino acids: CSGTGAGSYNSPLHF.

The chain has TRBV28 and TRBJ1-5; D perhaps matches TRBD1 (5 bases). Per the germline V gene, CDR1 is MDHEN and CDR2 is SYDVKM. This CDR3 spans 15 amino acids. V was clipped by 7 bases and J by 1 base, with 14 bases between them. The CDR3 here is CASTWGWRSNQPQHF. DNA of the CDR3: TGTGCCAGCACCTGGGGGTGGAGGAGCAATCAGCCCCAGCATTTT.

This chain connects TRBV20-1 to TRBJ2-7, with D perhaps matching TRBD2 (8 bases). Trimming removed 3 bases at V and 3 bases at J, with 33 bases between. Germline values: CDR1 DFQATT, CDR2 SNEGSKA (reference sequence). The CDR3 totals 20 residues. The CDR3 loop reads CSARGLTGLALQGGYYEQYF. Here the CDR3 DNA reads TGCAGTGCTAGGGGCTTGACAGGACTAGCTCTCCAGGGGGGTTACTACGAGCAGTACTTC.

On this clonotype: The CDR3 end shows no conserved phenylalanine or tryptophan, and so a read error is likely. The chain is built from TRBV28 and TRBJ2-7, with unresolved D. Germline V gene sequence: CDR1 MDHEN, CDR2 SYDVKM. This CDR3 contains 12 residues. Trimming removed 2 bases at V and 5 bases at J, with 7 bases between. CDR3 residues: CASSLLFHEQYI. The CDR3, as DNA: TGTGCCAGCAGTTTACTGTTCCACGAGCAGTACATC.

The chain combines TRBV6-1 with TRBJ1-2, with TRBD1 as a possible D gene (5 bases). V gave up 6 bases and J gave up 7 bases, with 24 bases separating them. CDR3 length: 16 residues. In germline, CDR1 is MNHNS, CDR2 SASEGT. Here the CDR3 DNA reads TGTGCCAGCAGGATAGGGTGGGGACGTGGTGTTGGTGGCTACACCTTC. As protein: CASRIGWGRGVGGYTF.

The chain links TRBV4-3 to TRBJ2-4; TRBD2 matches 11 bases. The DNA matches TRBJ2-7 better at its end, which makes the J call doubtful. CDR1 is LGHNA and CDR2 is YSLEER in the germline V gene. The CDR3 contains 18 residues. The CDR3 here is CASSQDLSYSGRAVEQYF. The CDR3 region has the DNA TGCGCCAGCAGCCAAGATCTCTCGTATAGCGGGAGGGCCGTCGAGCAGTACTTC.

The genes are TRBV6-5 and TRBJ2-3; maybe TRBD2 (6 bases). The CDR3 has 14 residues. CDR1 is MNHEY and CDR2 is SVGAGI in the germline V gene. The germline V and J ends were trimmed by 2 bases and 6 bases, with 12 bases remaining between them. CDR3 residues: CASSYGDLGDTQYF. DNA of the CDR3: TGTGCCAGCAGTTACGGGGACTTGGGGGATACGCAGTATTTT.